These T cell receptor beta chains were read from a single sample in a study of T-cell reconstitution after alpha-beta-depleted transplantation in children. TCRdb reprocessed the PCR reads with MiXCR, giving one entry per CDR3 protein. The data contain around 300,000 distinct CDR3 sequences, around 7.1% of them seen just once; the ten biggest clones take up 9.1%. Here the sequenced sample was peripheral blood, taken 360 days after TCRalphabeta/CD19-depleted stem cell transplant. The receptors were sampled from a female patient aged 2-15 years who had a stem cell transplant for Fanconi anemia, so the T cells may come from the graft donor. Both conserved end residues are part of each CDR3. Each record gives: J gene, D gene, V gene, clone size, CDR3 DNA, CDR3 protein. D genes are given only for firm matches. A clone size is listed for some rows: how often the clone was seen (once, few, many), or a class if it is expanded.

>TRBJ2-1|-|TRBV3-1|few
TGTGCCAGCAGCCGGACCGGGACCAGAAGCCACAATGAGCAGTTCTTC
CASSRTGTRSHNEQFF
>TRBJ2-2|-|TRBV24-1|many
TGTGCCACCAGAAATAAGGGGCCCACCGGGGAGCTGTTTTTT
CATRNKGPTGELFF
>TRBJ2-3|-|TRBV14|-
TGTGCCAGCAGCCTAGGGGGGCAGAGGAGAACAGATACGCAGTATTTT
CASSLGGQRRTDTQYF
>TRBJ1-4|TRBD1|TRBV27|-
TGTGCCAGCAGTTACTTTTCTACAGGGGGTATGGGTGAAAAACTGTTTTTT
CASSYFSTGGMGEKLFF
>TRBJ1-1|-|TRBV20-1|-
TGCAGTGCTAAGGGCTACAGGGACCCGGGGAACACTGAAGCTTTCTTT
CSAKGYRDPGNTEAFF
>TRBJ1-5|TRBD1|TRBV28|-
TGTGCCAGCAGTTTGGGGACAGGTGCCTATCAGCCCCAGCATTTT
CASSLGTGAYQPQHF
>TRBJ1-2|-|TRBV20-1|many
TGCAGTGCTAGATTCCCGGGGGGCGGGGTTGGCTACACCTTC
CSARFPGGGVGYTF
>TRBJ2-2|-|TRBV11-2|few
TGTGCCAGCAGCCCCTACCCGCAGGGAGGCACAGGGGTGTACACCGGGGAGCTGTTTTTT
CASSPYPQGGTGVYTGELFF
>TRBJ2-3|-|TRBV5-1|many
TGCGCCAGCAGCTTGGACGGAACTAGCACAGATACGCAGTATTTT
CASSLDGTSTDTQYF
>TRBJ2-1|TRBD1|TRBV15|many
TGTGCCACCAGCAGAGGGGGACAGGGGAATTTCAATGAGCAGTTCTTC
CATSRGGQGNFNEQFF
>TRBJ1-2|-|TRBV10-3|few
TGTGCCATCAGTCCTGACGGCGACTATGGCTACACCTTC
CAISPDGDYGYTF
>TRBJ2-1|-|TRBV28|many
TGTGCCAGCAGAACAGACAGGAAGAGTGATGAGCAGTTCTTC
CASRTDRKSDEQFF
>TRBJ2-5|-|TRBV25-1|many
TGTGCCAGCAGTGCCCCACGTTCAGTCCGGGAGACCCAGTACTTC
CASSAPRSVRETQYF
>TRBJ2-7|TRBD1|TRBV27|-
TGTGCCAGCAGTTTCGGACCCGGGACAGGAGCCTACGAGCAGTACTTC
CASSFGPGTGAYEQYF
>TRBJ1-6|TRBD1|TRBV7-9|few
TGTGCCAGCAGCCGGGGACAGGGTTTTAATTCACCCCTCCACTTT
CASSRGQGFNSPLHF
>TRBJ2-3|-|TRBV5-6|many
TGTGCCAGCTTATCTCAGGGCACAGATACGCAGTATTTT
CASLSQGTDTQYF
>TRBJ1-2|-|TRBV7-8|-
TGTGCCAGCAGCTTAGATGGGCAGGGGCTTAGTCATGGCTACACCTTC
CASSLDGQGLSHGYTF
>TRBJ1-5|-|TRBV7-2|few
TGTGCCAGCAGTTCCAGGGTAGGGAGCAATCAGCCCCAGCATTTT
CASSSRVGSNQPQHF
>TRBJ1-1|-|TRBV5-6|-
TGTGCCAGCAGCTTGGGTTTTCTGAACACTGAAGCTTTCTTT
CASSLGFLNTEAFF
>TRBJ1-4|-|TRBV4-1|many
TGCGCCAGCAGCCAAGTCGACACGCGGGGTGAAAAACTGTTTTTT
CASSQVDTRGEKLFF
>TRBJ2-4|TRBD2|TRBV9|many
TGTGCCAGCAGCGGAGGAGGACTAGCGGAAATTCAGTACTTC
CASSGGGLAEIQYF
>TRBJ2-3|-|TRBV5-1|many
TGCGCCAGCAGCTTGCCAGGACTGAGAGCAGATACGCAGTATTTT
CASSLPGLRADTQYF
>TRBJ1-2|-|TRBV19|-
TGTGCCAGTAACCTAATGGGGAATGGCTACACCTTC
CASNLMGNGYTF
>TRBJ2-7|-|TRBV28|-
TGTGCCAGCAGTCTTTCCGGGGAGGGGGCCTACGAGCAGTACTTC
CASSLSGEGAYEQYF
>TRBJ2-2|TRBD1|TRBV24-1|many
TGTGCCACCAGTGACAGACAGGGGAACACCGGGGAGCTGTTTTTT
CATSDRQGNTGELFF
>TRBJ1-6|-|TRBV6-1|few
TGTGCCAGCAGTCCAACAGGGTGGCCTAATTCACCCCTCCACTTT
CASSPTGWPNSPLHF
>TRBJ1-1|-|TRBV10-3|few
TGTGCCATCAGTGGAAGCCCCAACTGGGGGGCCGTGAACACTGAAGCTTTCTTT
CAISGSPNWGAVNTEAFF
>TRBJ1-1|TRBD1|TRBV20-1|-
TGCAGTGCTAGAGATTGGGTGGACAGGGGGTTCCTGGCTGGAGCTTTCTTT
CSARDWVDRGFLAGAFF
>TRBJ1-1|-|TRBV5-6|many
TGTGCCAGCAGCTGGGGAGGGGTTACTGAAGCTTTCTTT
CASSWGGVTEAFF